This T cell receptor (beta chain) was identified during a study of T cell repertoires in ileal Crohn's disease. Study details: At surgery, about 36% of patients smoked, with median disease duration 7.9 years. About half of patients got postoperative therapy: roughly 12 thiopurines, roughly 19 anti-TNF.

Time point denoted: neoterminal ileum biopsy at postoperative endoscopy, about 6 months after surgery. Patients were adults with ileal or ileocolonic Crohn's disease needing resection. This clone was counted a few times. Germline and junction disagree at one end, which may indicate a read error. TCRB immunosequencing input was five hundred nanograms of biopsy DNA per sample. Generated by immunoSEQ multiplex PCR, the TCRdb table keeps only in-frame clones and is missing some. The sample shows about 13,000 clones, 65% to 85% of them seen only once. This CDR3 comprises 12 residues. Germline loops: CDR1 SGHAT, CDR2 FQDESV (reference sequence).

Material for sequencing was ileal tissue. This TCR came from an adult with Crohn's disease. The genes are TRBV11-1 and TRBJ2-7; D might be TRBD2 (6 bases). The CDR3 nucleotides are TGTGCCAGCAGCGAGTCCATCGGGACTCCACACTTC. It translates to CASSESIGTPHF.